The clone carrying this T cell receptor beta chain appeared many times. What it binds is not known. This specimen comes from a study of identical twins. This CDR3 region has 15 residues. Per the germline V gene, CDR1 is SGHDT and CDR2 is YYEEEE. Trimming took off 0 bases at V and 8 bases at J, with 17 bases between the two ends. Regarding the study as a whole: Within twin pairs, the out-of-frame alpha sequences they shared showed excess low generation probability. Out-of-frame sharing of TCR alpha in monozygotic twins was underestimated by models.

Each CDR3 protein gets one entry after TCRdb re-called the 5' RACE reads with MiXCR. The table lists about 240,000 distinct CDR3 sequences, 10% to 13% of them singletons, with approximately 9.1% in the top ten. The sequenced sample consisted of memory T cells sorted from blood. This chain connects TRBV5-6 to TRBJ1-2, with D possibly matching TRBD1 (6 bases). This TCR was recovered from a man aged 50 to 60 in good health. This CDR3 is CASSLGMGTSGGYTF. As DNA, the CDR3 is TGTGCCAGCAGCTTGGGGATGGGGACATCAGGCGGCTACACCTTC.